These T cell receptor beta chains were read from a single sample in a study of cytomegalovirus exposure and HLA in healthy donors. The method was immunoSEQ multiplex PCR; TCRdb's version includes in-frame clones alone and lacks a portion of them. The sample contains under 200,000 clones, 12% of which appear only once. The sequenced sample was PBMCs. The source of these receptors is a man aged 45-65 years in good health and CMV-seropositive. Both conserved end residues are part of each CDR3. D genes are given only for firm matches. Clone size is shown for a subset of rows, as once, few, many or a class of expanded clone.

d_gene: TRBD1
v_gene: TRBV7-6
abundance: few
len: 18
j_gene: TRBJ1-2
CDR3aa: CASSLSPPGQASNYGYTF
CDR3nt: TGTGCCAGCAGCTTGTCCCCCCCGGGACAGGCCTCTAACTATGGCTACACCTTC

d_gene: TRBD1
v_gene: TRBV7-2
abundance: .
len: 13
j_gene: TRBJ1-2
CDR3aa: CASSSTGGRGYTF
CDR3nt: TGTGCCAGCAGCTCGACAGGGGGCCGAGGCTACACCTTC

d_gene: .
v_gene: TRBV9
abundance: .
len: 13
j_gene: TRBJ2-1
CDR3aa: CASGSGSYNEQFF
CDR3nt: TGTGCCAGCGGTTCGGGTTCCTACAATGAGCAGTTCTTC

d_gene: .
v_gene: TRBV9
abundance: few
len: 13
j_gene: TRBJ2-2
CDR3aa: CASSVRNTGELFF
CDR3nt: TGTGCCAGCAGCGTACGGAACACCGGGGAGCTGTTTTTT

d_gene: .
v_gene: TRBV2
abundance: few
len: 13
j_gene: TRBJ1-2
CDR3aa: CASSSTGIPGYTF
CDR3nt: TGTGCCAGCAGTTCCACAGGGATCCCCGGCTACACCTTC

d_gene: .
v_gene: TRBV9
abundance: few
len: 15
j_gene: TRBJ1-6
CDR3aa: CASSVSRGSYSPLHF
CDR3nt: TGTGCCAGCAGCGTATCTCGGGGGTCCTATTCACCCCTCCACTTT

d_gene: TRBD1
v_gene: TRBV11-3
abundance: .
len: 15
j_gene: TRBJ1-1
CDR3aa: CASSPQQGANTEAFF
CDR3nt: TGTGCCAGCAGCCCCCAACAGGGGGCAAACACTGAAGCTTTCTTT

d_gene: TRBD1
v_gene: TRBV19
abundance: few
len: 17
j_gene: TRBJ1-5
CDR3aa: CASSIRQGSGSNQPQHF
CDR3nt: TGTGCCAGTAGTATAAGACAGGGTTCAGGAAGCAATCAGCCCCAGCATTTT

d_gene: .
v_gene: TRBV19
abundance: few
len: 12
j_gene: TRBJ1-5
CDR3aa: CASSLTGQPQHF
CDR3nt: TGTGCCAGTAGTTTAACGGGTCAGCCCCAGCATTTT

d_gene: TRBD1
v_gene: TRBV4-3
abundance: few
len: 15
j_gene: TRBJ1-6
CDR3aa: CASSQNDRAGSPLHF
CDR3nt: TGCGCCAGCAGCCAGAACGACAGGGCTGGTTCACCCCTCCACTTT

d_gene: TRBD2
v_gene: TRBV5-4
abundance: .
len: 16
j_gene: TRBJ2-5
CDR3aa: CASSSGLAASQETQYF
CDR3nt: TGTGCCAGCAGCTCGGGACTAGCGGCTTCCCAAGAGACCCAGTACTTC

d_gene: .
v_gene: TRBV30
abundance: few
len: 16
j_gene: TRBJ1-2
CDR3aa: CAWSQDRLNPNYGYTF
CDR3nt: TGTGCCTGGAGTCAGGACAGACTAAACCCTAACTATGGCTACACCTTC

d_gene: TRBD1
v_gene: TRBV4-3
abundance: .
len: 15
j_gene: TRBJ2-2
CDR3aa: CASSQRGRGTGELFF
CDR3nt: TGCGCCAGCAGCCAAAGGGGGCGCGGCACCGGGGAGCTGTTTTTT

d_gene: TRBD1
v_gene: TRBV11-3
abundance: .
len: 15
j_gene: TRBJ1-4
CDR3aa: CASSAWTGGGEKLFF
CDR3nt: TGTGCCAGCAGCGCCTGGACAGGGGGCGGAGAAAAACTGTTTTTT

d_gene: .
v_gene: TRBV7-2
abundance: few
len: 13
j_gene: TRBJ1-5
CDR3aa: CASSLLSYQPQHF
CDR3nt: TGTGCCAGCAGCTTATTGTCCTATCAGCCCCAGCATTTT

d_gene: .
v_gene: TRBV5-6
abundance: few
len: 14
j_gene: TRBJ1-2
CDR3aa: CASSFGQNLYGYTF
CDR3nt: TGTGCCAGCAGCTTTGGGCAGAATCTCTATGGCTACACCTTC

d_gene: .
v_gene: TRBV5-6
abundance: few
len: 12
j_gene: TRBJ2-1
CDR3aa: CASAQGYNEQFF
CDR3nt: TGTGCCAGCGCCCAGGGGTACAATGAGCAGTTCTTC

d_gene: TRBD1
v_gene: TRBV5-4
abundance: .
len: 16
j_gene: TRBJ2-5
CDR3aa: CASSFPGQGDQETQYF
CDR3nt: TGTGCCAGCAGCTTTCCGGGACAGGGGGACCAAGAGACCCAGTACTTC

d_gene: .
v_gene: TRBV5-5
abundance: .
len: 15
j_gene: TRBJ1-1
CDR3aa: CASSSSGTPSTEAFF
CDR3nt: TGTGCCAGCAGCTCTTCGGGAACGCCGAGCACTGAAGCTTTCTTT

d_gene: .
v_gene: TRBV6-1
abundance: few
len: 13
j_gene: TRBJ2-5
CDR3aa: CASTYPGQETQYF
CDR3nt: TGTGCCAGCACCTACCCAGGGCAAGAGACCCAGTACTTC

d_gene: .
v_gene: TRBV5-5
abundance: .
len: 17
j_gene: TRBJ2-5
CDR3aa: CASSRTLGGTVEETQYF
CDR3nt: TGTGCCAGCAGCCGAACTCTGGGCGGGACAGTAGAAGAGACCCAGTACTTC

d_gene: .
v_gene: TRBV10-1
abundance: .
len: 15
j_gene: TRBJ2-5
CDR3aa: CASSESIGEGETQYF
CDR3nt: TGCGCCAGCAGTGAGTCGATAGGAGAGGGAGAGACCCAGTACTTC

d_gene: .
v_gene: TRBV7-2
abundance: few
len: 15
j_gene: TRBJ1-2
CDR3aa: CASSRRGAGDYGYTF
CDR3nt: TGTGCCAGCAGCCGACGGGGGGCGGGGGACTATGGCTACACCTTC

d_gene: .
v_gene: TRBV7-9
abundance: few
len: 11
j_gene: TRBJ2-2
CDR3aa: CASSLLPILFF
CDR3nt: TGTGCCAGCAGCCTTCTACCGATCCTGTTTTTT

d_gene: TRBD1
v_gene: TRBV10-2
abundance: few
len: 13
j_gene: TRBJ1-5
CDR3aa: CASSRGRDQPQHF
CDR3nt: TGCGCCAGCAGCAGGGGGCGGGATCAGCCCCAGCATTTT

d_gene: .
v_gene: TRBV7-8
abundance: few
len: 13
j_gene: TRBJ1-5
CDR3aa: CASSYPSGQPQHF
CDR3nt: TGTGCCAGCAGCTATCCCTCCGGTCAGCCCCAGCATTTT

d_gene: .
v_gene: TRBV27
abundance: few
len: 17
j_gene: TRBJ1-5
CDR3aa: CASSLISGGAGNQPQHF
CDR3nt: TGTGCCAGCAGTTTAATTTCGGGCGGGGCTGGGAATCAGCCCCAGCATTTT

d_gene: .
v_gene: TRBV29-1
abundance: .
len: 13
j_gene: TRBJ2-5
CDR3aa: CSVARDRAGTQYF
CDR3nt: TGCAGCGTTGCCAGGGATAGGGCAGGGACCCAGTACTTC

d_gene: .
v_gene: TRBV6-1
abundance: .
len: 14
j_gene: TRBJ1-2
CDR3aa: CASSVPGGGYGYTF
CDR3nt: TGTGCCAGCAGTGTGCCGGGAGGGGGCTATGGCTACACCTTC

d_gene: .
v_gene: TRBV21-1
abundance: few
len: 15
j_gene: TRBJ1-5
CDR3aa: CASSKPRGANQPQHF
CDR3nt: TGTGCCAGCAGCAAACCCCGGGGGGCCAATCAGCCCCAGCATTTT

d_gene: .
v_gene: TRBV6-1
abundance: few
len: 14
j_gene: TRBJ1-6
CDR3aa: CASSAEGGISPLHF
CDR3nt: TGTGCCAGCAGTGCCGAGGGCGGAATTTCACCCCTCCACTTT

d_gene: .
v_gene: TRBV11-1
abundance: .
len: 15
j_gene: TRBJ2-5
CDR3aa: CASSLDVSREETQYF
CDR3nt: TGTGCCAGCAGCTTAGATGTTTCCCGGGAAGAGACCCAGTACTTC

d_gene: TRBD2
v_gene: TRBV5-4
abundance: .
len: 17
j_gene: TRBJ2-1
CDR3aa: CASSDGLGPSSYNEQFF
CDR3nt: TGTGCCAGCAGCGATGGACTAGGCCCAAGCTCCTACAATGAGCAGTTCTTC

d_gene: .
v_gene: TRBV9
abundance: .
len: 13
j_gene: TRBJ2-5
CDR3aa: CASSVGLLETQYF
CDR3nt: TGTGCCAGCAGCGTAGGTCTCCTCGAGACCCAGTACTTC

d_gene: .
v_gene: TRBV6-1
abundance: few
len: 16
j_gene: TRBJ2-2
CDR3aa: CASSVVSATEGGELFF
CDR3nt: TGTGCCAGCAGTGTTGTTAGCGCAACCGAGGGCGGGGAGCTGTTTTTT

d_gene: TRBD1
v_gene: TRBV29-1
abundance: few
len: 14
j_gene: TRBJ2-3
CDR3aa: CSALGQPFSDTQYF
CDR3nt: TGCAGCGCTCTGGGACAGCCATTTTCAGATACGCAGTATTTT

d_gene: .
v_gene: TRBV19
abundance: .
len: 15
j_gene: TRBJ1-5
CDR3aa: CASTPGGLSNQPQHF
CDR3nt: TGTGCCAGTACCCCGGGCGGACTTAGCAATCAGCCCCAGCATTTT

d_gene: TRBD1
v_gene: TRBV19
abundance: few
len: 16
j_gene: TRBJ1-6
CDR3aa: CASSMTGTGNSSPLHF
CDR3nt: TGTGCCAGTAGTATGACCGGGACAGGGAATAGTTCACCCCTCCACTTT

d_gene: .
v_gene: TRBV28
abundance: .
len: 14
j_gene: TRBJ2-2
CDR3aa: CASSFSGQTGELFF
CDR3nt: TGTGCCAGCAGTTTCTCAGGGCAGACCGGGGAGCTGTTTTTT

d_gene: TRBD2
v_gene: TRBV15
abundance: .
len: 16
j_gene: TRBJ2-1
CDR3aa: CATSRGPAGGQNEQFF
CDR3nt: TGTGCCACCAGCAGAGGTCCAGCGGGGGGGCAGAATGAGCAGTTCTTC

d_gene: .
v_gene: TRBV4-1
abundance: once
len: 16
j_gene: TRBJ1-3
CDR3aa: CASSTTGTFSGNTIYF
CDR3nt: TGCGCCAGCAGCACGACAGGAACTTTCTCTGGAAACACCATATATTTT

d_gene: TRBD1
v_gene: TRBV5-8
abundance: .
len: 16
j_gene: TRBJ2-6
CDR3aa: CASSFGQGAGANVLTF
CDR3nt: TGTGCCAGCAGCTTTGGACAGGGGGCTGGGGCCAACGTCCTGACTTTC

d_gene: .
v_gene: TRBV6-5
abundance: few
len: 15
j_gene: TRBJ1-5
CDR3aa: CASSYDGTPNQPQHF
CDR3nt: TGTGCCAGCAGTTACGACGGGACACCAAATCAGCCCCAGCATTTT

d_gene: .
v_gene: TRBV28
abundance: .
len: 15
j_gene: TRBJ1-1
CDR3aa: CASSSHGGENTEAFF
CDR3nt: TGTGCCAGCAGTTCACACGGGGGGGAGAACACTGAAGCTTTCTTT

d_gene: .
v_gene: TRBV7-2
abundance: few
len: 12
j_gene: TRBJ1-2
CDR3aa: CASSFSTYGYTF
CDR3nt: TGTGCCAGCAGCTTTAGTACCTATGGCTACACCTTC

d_gene: TRBD1
v_gene: TRBV10-3
abundance: few
len: 17
j_gene: TRBJ2-7
CDR3aa: CAISESMGSGQGREQYF
CDR3nt: TGTGCCATCAGTGAGTCGATGGGATCGGGACAGGGGCGCGAGCAGTACTTC

d_gene: .
v_gene: TRBV2
abundance: few
len: 12
j_gene: TRBJ2-5
CDR3aa: CASKEYQETQYF
CDR3nt: TGTGCCAGCAAGGAGTACCAAGAGACCCAGTACTTC

d_gene: TRBD2
v_gene: TRBV19
abundance: few
len: 15
j_gene: TRBJ2-1
CDR3aa: CASSSGTTVYNEQFF
CDR3nt: TGTGCCAGTAGTTCCGGGACTACGGTCTACAATGAGCAGTTCTTC

d_gene: .
v_gene: TRBV4-3
abundance: once
len: 13
j_gene: TRBJ1-2
CDR3aa: CASSQNRQYGYTF
CDR3nt: TGCGCCAGCAGCCAAAACCGACAGTATGGCTACACCTTC

d_gene: .
v_gene: TRBV5-6
abundance: few
len: 13
j_gene: TRBJ1-1
CDR3aa: CASSLPGNTEAFF
CDR3nt: TGTGCCAGCAGCTTGCCAGGGAACACTGAAGCTTTCTTT

d_gene: .
v_gene: TRBV7-8
abundance: .
len: 16
j_gene: TRBJ1-6
CDR3aa: CASSLSRGQRNSPLHF
CDR3nt: TGTGCCAGCAGCCTAAGTCGAGGCCAGAGGAATTCACCCCTCCACTTT

d_gene: .
v_gene: TRBV6-6
abundance: .
len: 15
j_gene: TRBJ1-2
CDR3aa: CASSYGQGMDAGYTF
CDR3nt: TGTGCCAGCAGTTATGGCCAGGGGATGGATGCGGGCTACACCTTC

d_gene: TRBD1
v_gene: TRBV7-2
abundance: .
len: 13
j_gene: TRBJ1-2
CDR3aa: CASSPDRVYGYTF
CDR3nt: TGTGCCAGCAGCCCGGACAGGGTCTATGGCTACACCTTC

d_gene: .
v_gene: TRBV7-2
abundance: few
len: 14
j_gene: TRBJ1-1
CDR3aa: CASSLGGELTEAFF
CDR3nt: TGTGCCAGCAGCTTAGGGGGAGAACTGACTGAAGCTTTCTTT